This TCR beta chain is drawn from a study of response to subunit inactivated influenza vaccine. Study findings and constraints: Each seasonal influenza vaccination recruits few new T cells, the authors suggested.

Using its own MiXCR run on the RT-PCR reads, TCRdb lists one record per CDR3 protein. The table records some 550,000 distinct CDR3 sequences, approximately 24% of them present only once. Comment on this clonotype: The antigen is undetermined.

These data are also associated with another study on T cells expressing NK-cell markers. From that second work: The authors made TCR beta cDNA libraries by 5'RACE template switching. This switching added a universal primer site and UMIs. Whether expanded NKG2C-expressing T cell clones recognize HCMV is unknown.

The sequenced sample was CD4+ T cells sorted from PBMCs, obtained 12 days after vaccination. The clonotype originates from a man aged 50 or older who received an inactivated influenza vaccine.

The CDR3: CASSQGHGATYEQYF. For the CDR3, the DNA is TGTGCCAGCAGCCAAGGGCACGGTGCCACCTACGAGCAGTACTTC. This rearrangement joins TRBV14 to TRBJ2-7; no definite D call. Deletions cut 1 base from V and 2 bases from J, with 12 bases between. The CDR3 extends over 15 amino acids. Germline-derived CDR1 and CDR2 are SGHDN and FVKESK.